Following are 4 T cell receptor beta chains from one sample sequenced in a study of vaccination and CD4 T cells after COVID-19. The antigens of these receptors remain unknown. The treatment: approximately 9-day PBMC culture with coronavirus spike peptide pools or control peptides (ViraFEST assay). Prior to the COVID-19 pandemic (2011-2018), the unexposed donor's CD4+ T cells were collected. Cultured CD4+ T cell DNA underwent sequencing with the Oncomine TCR Beta short-read assay. Once CD4+ T cells had been cultured, genomic DNA was extracted from them. TCRdb reanalysed the PCR reads using MiXCR and keeps one entry per CDR3 protein. Altogether 8,000 to 10,000 distinct CDR3 sequences are present, 30% to 45% being singletons, with the ten largest covering roughly 27%. Specimen: CD4+ T cells from blood, cultured in vitro. Receptors were obtained from a human donor in good health.

In its sample, this clonotype was seen a few times. The genes are TRBV6-1 and TRBJ2-7; D is ambiguous. V gave up 5 bases and J gave up 4 bases, with 3 bases separating them. Germline V lookup: CDR1 MNHNS, CDR2 SASEGT. The CDR3 consists of 10 residues. The CDR3: CASSMYEQYF. The CDR3 nucleotides are TGTGCCAGCAGTATGTACGAGCAGTACTTC.

In this sample, this clonotype is medium-sized. CDR3 residues: CASSLTQGNGYTF. The DNA of the CDR3 is TGTGCCAGCAGCTTAACACAGGGGAATGGCTACACCTTC. The chain couples TRBV7-3 to TRBJ1-2; 7 bases are shared with TRBD1. CDR1 is SGHTA, CDR2 FQGTGA, per germline. The CDR3 spans 13 residues. The J segment lost 6 bases and the V segment lost 0 bases, leaving 1 base of the junction unmatched.

The V and J genes are TRBV27 and TRBJ1-1, with D hard to call. This CDR3 has 13 amino acids. The V end lost 2 bases, the J end lost 5 bases, and 9 bases lay between the germline ends. Germline CDR1 is MNHEY and CDR2 is SMNVEV (reference sequence). For the CDR3, the DNA is TGTGCCAGCAGTTTACAAGGGTGGACTGAAGCTTTCTTT. This gives the protein CASSLQGWTEAFF.

The chain carries TRBV7-2 and TRBJ2-1; 11 bases map to TRBD2. Germline loops: CDR1 SGHTA, CDR2 FQGNSA. The V and J ends lost 7 bases and 6 bases, in that order; junction bases with no gene match: 8. The CDR3 has 15 amino acids. The CDR3 DNA follows: TGTGCCAGCAATTTAGGGGGGACTAGCGGCAATGAGCAGTTCTTC. As protein: CASNLGGTSGNEQFF.